The rows below give T cell receptor beta chains drawn from one sample of a study of T cell changes during pregnancy in multiple sclerosis. The data were produced by immunoSEQ multiplex PCR, yet TCRdb's version contains in-frame clones alone and is incomplete. The table includes some 30,000 clones, 90% detected once. The sequencing used CD8+ T cells from peripheral blood mononuclear cells, collected in the second trimester of pregnancy. These receptors were obtained from a female donor with multiple sclerosis, enrolled in a pregnancy study. The CDR3 runs from the conserved cysteine through the conserved F or W. The D gene is left open where the match is weak. Clone size is given for some rows only: seen once, a few or many times, or a class if the clone is expanded.

v_call: TRBV6-6; d_call: -; j_call: TRBJ2-1; clone_size: -; cdr3_nt: TGTGCCAGTCAGGGAAATGAGCAGTTCTTC; cdr3_aa: CASQGNEQFF
v_call: TRBV9; d_call: TRBD1; j_call: TRBJ2-7; clone_size: -; cdr3_nt: TGTGCCAGCAGCGGTAGGACAGGGTCCCTCCTAGACGAGCAGTACTTC; cdr3_aa: CASSGRTGSLLDEQYF
v_call: TRBV4-2; d_call: -; j_call: TRBJ2-3; clone_size: -; cdr3_nt: TGTGCCAGCAGCCAAGGAGGAATGTACACAGATACGCAGTATTTT; cdr3_aa: CASSQGGMYTDTQYF
v_call: TRBV10-1; d_call: -; j_call: TRBJ2-7; clone_size: -; cdr3_nt: TGCGCCACCCTGACAGGTATCTACGAGCAGTACTTC; cdr3_aa: CATLTGIYEQYF
v_call: TRBV27; d_call: -; j_call: TRBJ2-7; clone_size: -; cdr3_nt: TGTGCCAGCAGCGCTAGTGCTAACTCCGAGCAGTACTTC; cdr3_aa: CASSASANSEQYF
v_call: TRBV10-3; d_call: TRBD1; j_call: TRBJ1-1; clone_size: few; cdr3_nt: TGTGCCATCAGTAGGGACAGGGACACTGAAGCTTTCTTT; cdr3_aa: CAISRDRDTEAFF
v_call: TRBV7-6; d_call: TRBD2; j_call: TRBJ2-7; clone_size: -; cdr3_nt: TGTGCCAGCAGCTTAGAAGCGGGAGGGTACGAGCAGTACTTC; cdr3_aa: CASSLEAGGYEQYF
v_call: TRBV2; d_call: -; j_call: TRBJ2-3; clone_size: -; cdr3_nt: TGTGCCAGCCCTGCGGCAGATACGCAGTATTTT; cdr3_aa: CASPAADTQYF
v_call: TRBV7-2; d_call: TRBD1; j_call: TRBJ2-3; clone_size: -; cdr3_nt: TGTGCCAGCAGCTTAGGGAACAGGGGTTATACGCAGTATTTT; cdr3_aa: CASSLGNRGYTQYF
v_call: TRBV30; d_call: TRBD2; j_call: TRBJ2-5; clone_size: -; cdr3_nt: TGTGCCTGGACAGGCCTAGCGGGAGGGAAACCCGCAGAGACCCAGTACTTC; cdr3_aa: CAWTGLAGGKPAETQYF
v_call: TRBV2; d_call: -; j_call: TRBJ1-1; clone_size: -; cdr3_nt: TGTGCCAGCAGTAACCCCCGGGTGGACACTGAAGCTTTCTTT; cdr3_aa: CASSNPRVDTEAFF